This TCR beta chain derives from a study of T cells in Graves' hyperthyroidism and ophthalmopathy. Study-level results: The majority of expanded thyroid clonotypes above 0.001 also appeared in blood.

Amplified TCR beta CDR3 regions came from RNA transcripts. HTBI primers were the set used in a first-round RT-PCR of the TCR CDR3. Each CDR3 protein is one row after TCRdb ran MiXCR on the multiplex PCR reads. The repertoire consists of about 380,000 distinct CDR3 sequences, with 11% to 15% occurring once and the leading ten covering approximately 9.9%. This clonotype has only a few counts. Its cognate antigen is unknown. CDR1 is SGHDT and CDR2 is YYEEEE in the germline V gene. With V trimmed by 4 bases and J by 6 bases, 6 bases remained unmatched. The CDR3 has 15 residues. Together with thyroid ultrasound, orbital computed tomography, serum thyroxine and TRAb, clinical symptoms were used for diagnoses.

The rearrangement joins TRBV5-6 to TRBJ1-4; 10 bases match TRBD1. Sequenced input: blood. This TCR was recovered from a woman aged 55-70 years with Graves' hyperthyroidism. CDR3: CASSPWTGGHEKLFF. In nucleotides, the CDR3 is TGTGCCAGCAGCCCCTGGACAGGGGGTCATGAAAAACTGTTTTTT.